Listed below are T cell receptor beta chains from one sample, sequenced in a study of cytomegalovirus exposure and HLA in healthy donors. Clones were read by immunoSEQ multiplex PCR, and TCRdb kept only the in-frame ones, dropping some. The sample lists about 130,000 clones, about two thirds occurring once. The sequenced material came from PBMCs. The receptors here all came from a man aged 25-40 years in good health and CMV-seronegative. Both conserved end residues are part of each CDR3. A D gene is named only where the DNA matches it firmly. Rows may omit the clone size; those that give it use once, few, many or a size class.

D	J	V	size	CDR3	DNA
NA	TRBJ1-4	TRBV28	NA	CASKAGDEKLFF	TGTGCCAGCAAGGCGGGGGATGAAAAACTGTTTTTT
NA	TRBJ2-7	TRBV6-1	few	CASRDSHYEQYF	TGTGCCAGCAGGGACAGCCACTACGAGCAGTACTTC
NA	TRBJ1-6	TRBV7-9	NA	CASSLESLPLHF	TGTGCCAGCAGCTTAGAGAGTCTTCCTCTCCACTTT
TRBD1	TRBJ1-4	TRBV9	NA	CASSVQGASAEKLFF	TGTGCCAGCAGCGTACAGGGGGCATCTGCTGAAAAACTGTTTTTT
TRBD1	TRBJ1-1	TRBV4-3	NA	CASSQTQGAGTEAFF	TGCGCCAGCAGCCAAACACAGGGGGCCGGCACTGAAGCTTTCTTT
NA	TRBJ1-1	TRBV6-1	NA	CASSRGGLLGTEAFF	TGTGCCAGCAGCCGGGGGGGATTATTGGGCACTGAAGCTTTCTTT
NA	TRBJ1-2	TRBV5-4	few	CASTLGLGEDYGYTF	TGTGCCAGCACCCTTGGGTTGGGGGAGGATTATGGCTACACCTTC
TRBD1	TRBJ1-6	TRBV28	few	CASSWARWGQNNSPLHF	TGTGCCAGCAGTTGGGCCCGGTGGGGACAGAATAATTCACCCCTCCACTTT
NA	TRBJ2-1	TRBV5-4	few	CASSPHRGGYNEQFF	TGTGCCAGCAGCCCGCACAGGGGGGGGTACAATGAGCAGTTCTTC
TRBD1	TRBJ1-4	TRBV18	NA	CASSPSVASGQEKLFF	TGTGCCAGCTCACCTTCCGTGGCTTCGGGACAGGAAAAACTGTTTTTT
NA	TRBJ2-2	TRBV11-3	NA	CASSHYYQGAGDDTGELFF	TGTGCCAGCAGCCATTACTATCAGGGCGCAGGGGACGACACCGGGGAGCTGTTTTTT
TRBD2	TRBJ2-7	TRBV4-3	NA	CASSQGGLSGGPYEQYF	TGCGCCAGCAGCCAAGGGGGACTAAGCGGGGGCCCCTACGAGCAGTACTTC
TRBD1	TRBJ2-7	TRBV19	NA	CASSMDRGSYEQYF	TGTGCCAGTAGTATGGACAGGGGATCCTACGAGCAGTACTTC
NA	TRBJ2-1	TRBV29-1	few	CSVELAPYNEQFF	TGCAGCGTTGAACTAGCTCCCTACAATGAGCAGTTCTTC
NA	TRBJ1-3	TRBV2	NA	CASSADSGNTIYF	TGTGCCAGCAGTGCGGACAGTGGAAACACCATATATTTT
TRBD1	TRBJ1-1	TRBV7-3	NA	CASSLSGGSVTEAFF	TGTGCCAGCAGCTTGTCAGGGGGATCCGTCACTGAAGCTTTCTTT
NA	TRBJ1-1	TRBV10-1	NA	CASSEDGLGLMGRAFF	TGCGCCAGCAGTGAGGATGGGCTGGGTCTGATGGGTCGAGCTTTCTTT
NA	TRBJ1-2	TRBV6-5	NA	CASSYSSQRFYGYTF	TGTGCCAGCAGTTACTCGAGCCAGCGATTCTATGGCTACACCTTC
NA	TRBJ1-1	TRBV30	NA	CAWIAGTEAFF	TGTGCCTGGATAGCGGGCACTGAAGCTTTCTTT
NA	TRBJ1-5	TRBV2	NA	CASSEQGGQPQHF	TGTGCCAGCAGTGAACAGGGTGGTCAGCCCCAGCATTTT
TRBD1	TRBJ1-2	TRBV7-9	few	CASSLDQGAYGYTF	TGTGCCAGCAGCTTAGATCAGGGGGCTTATGGCTACACCTTC
TRBD1	TRBJ1-1	TRBV19	NA	CASTAPGQGSDEAFF	TGTGCCAGTACCGCCCCGGGACAGGGGTCCGATGAAGCTTTCTTT
TRBD2	TRBJ2-1	TRBV27	NA	CASRFIAGGYNEQFF	TGTGCCAGCAGATTTATAGCGGGGGGTTACAATGAGCAGTTCTTC
NA	TRBJ1-4	TRBV4-2	NA	CASSQDIKGEGEKLFF	TGTGCCAGCAGCCAAGATATTAAGGGGGAAGGTGAAAAACTGTTTTTT
NA	TRBJ2-2	TRBV28	NA	CASSSQGRAGELFF	TGTGCCAGCAGCTCACAGGGCCGGGCCGGGGAGCTGTTTTTT
NA	TRBJ2-7	TRBV7-2	NA	CASSLGLGGPYEQYF	TGTGCCAGCAGCTTAGGTCTCGGTGGGCCCTACGAGCAGTACTTC